These 28 T cell receptor beta chains were all obtained from the same sample, sequenced in a study of beta chain features in type 1 diabetes. The whole isolated RNA underwent reverse transcription, so sequencing captured expressed TCRB transcripts. Using immunoSEQ multiplex PCR, the repertoire was profiled, and TCRdb retains in-frame clones only, with some absent. The table includes about 140,000 clones, 9.5% to 10% detected once. Specimen: central memory CD4+ T cells from blood. The receptors shown here come from a woman aged 40-49 years in good health.

The V call is TRBV6-6, the J call TRBJ1-5; TRBD1 matches 7 bases. Germline CDR1 and CDR2: MNHNY and SVGAGI (reference sequence). CDR3 length: 13 amino acids. Trimming cost V 4 bases and J 7 bases; bases outside gene matches: 4. The CDR3 coding sequence is TGTGCCAGCAGTTTCGACAGGGCCCAGCCCCAGCATTTT. This gives the protein CASSFDRAQPQHF.

This clone was recorded a few times. The DNA of the CDR3 is TGTGCCAGCGAGACAGGCTATGATAATTCACCCCTCCACTTT. This sequence encodes CASETGYDNSPLHF. The rearrangement joins TRBV18 to TRBJ1-6, with a weak D call TRBD1 (6 bases). This CDR3 region has 14 residues. The V end lost 8 bases, the J end lost 5 bases, and 13 bases lay between the germline ends. In germline, CDR1 is KGHSH, CDR2 LQKENI.

This clone came up a few times. The rearrangement links TRBV6-1 to TRBJ1-2, with D tentatively TRBD1 (5 bases). Trimming took off 0 bases at V and 7 bases at J, with 9 bases between the two ends. The CDR3 runs to 13 residues. Germline V CDR1 and CDR2: MNHNS, SASEGT. In nucleotides, the CDR3 is TGTGCCAGCAGTGAAGCAGGGCAGGGTGGCTACACCTTC. Its protein is CASSEAGQGGYTF.

This clone was observed many times. This sequence joins TRBV18 and TRBJ1-1; 7 bases are a match to TRBD1. The CDR3 covers 14 residues. Trimming at V came to 10 bases and at J to 4 bases, leaving 12 bases not matched to a gene. From germline, CDR1 is KGHSH and CDR2 LQKENI. This chain's CDR3 is CATLTTWTGTEAFF. As DNA, the CDR3 is TGTGCCACGCTCACAACGTGGACAGGCACTGAAGCTTTCTTT. The complete variable domain, with remaining parts taken from reference TRBV18 and TRBJ1-1, reads NAGVMQNPRHLVRRRGQEARLRCSPMKGHSHVYWYRQLPEEGLKFMVYLQKENIIDESGMPKERFSAEFPKEGPSILRIQQVVRGDSAAYFCATLTTWTGTEAFFGQGTRLTVV.

V is TRBV7-2 and J is TRBJ2-7; TRBD2 might be the D (6 bases). Trimming removed 3 bases from V and 4 bases from J, with 7 bases in between. The CDR3 totals 12 residues. The V gene's germline CDR1 is SGHTA and CDR2 FQGNSA. CDR3 nucleotides: TGTGCCAGCAGCTTCAGCGGGTACGAGCAGTACTTC. This codes for CASSFSGYEQYF.

The chain carries TRBV5-8 and TRBJ2-7; a possible D gene is TRBD1 (6 bases). Germline values: CDR1 SGHTS, CDR2 YDEGEE. Trimming removed 3 bases at V and 12 bases at J, with 25 bases between. This CDR3 contains 15 residues. CDR3 nucleotides: TGTGCCAGCAGCTCCAACAGGGTCGAGGTGCCAGGGTCGTACTTC. This sequence encodes CASSSNRVEVPGSYF.

The CDR3 sequence: CASSQRQGAGEKLFF. In DNA, the CDR3 is TGTGCCAGCAGTCAAAGACAGGGGGCAGGTGAAAAACTGTTTTTT. This chain joins TRBV27 and TRBJ1-4; the match to TRBD1 covers 10 bases. J was trimmed by 7 bases and V by 5 bases; bases with no gene match: 7. CDR3 length: 15 amino acids. Germline V gene lookup returns CDR1 MNHEY and CDR2 SMNVEV (reference sequence).

This clone was recorded at least ten times. The CDR3 reads CASSFRQDREKLFF. The CDR3 DNA is TGTGCCAGCAGCTTTCGACAGGATCGTGAAAAACTGTTTTTT. V and J are TRBV7-9 and TRBJ1-4; D is perhaps TRBD1 (6 bases). V was trimmed by 3 bases and J by 7 bases, leaving 12 bases between them. The CDR3 loop spans 14 amino acids. Germline V gene sequence: CDR1 SEHNR, CDR2 FQNEAQ (reference sequence). Combining the CDR3 with reference TRBV7-9 and TRBJ1-4 gives the whole variable domain DTGVSQNPRHKITKRGQNVTFRCDPISEHNRLYWYRQTLGQGPEFLTYFQNEAQLEKSRLLSDRFSAERPKGSFSTLEIQRTEQGDSAMYLCASSFRQDREKLFFGSGTQLSVL.

This clone has just a few counts. CDR3 residues: CASSQEGRQHGYTF. The CDR3, as DNA: TGCGCCAGCAGCCAAGAAGGTCGACAGCATGGCTACACCTTC. The chain is built from TRBV4-1 and TRBJ1-2; D perhaps matches TRBD1 (5 bases). From germline, CDR1 is MGHRA and CDR2 YSYEKL. This CDR3 is 14 amino acids long. The ends were cut back, 0 bases at V and 6 bases at J, with 11 bases in the middle.

The chain couples TRBV5-1 to TRBJ2-3; the D gene is possibly TRBD2 (6 bases). Germline CDR1 SGHRS, CDR2 YFSETQ. The V and J ends lost 3 bases and 0 bases respectively, with 11 bases between them. The CDR3 contains 15 residues. CDR3 DNA: TGCGCCAGCAGCTCACAGGAGGGAAGCACAGATACGCAGTATTTT. Amino acid sequence: CASSSQEGSTDTQYF.

The chain carries TRBV5-4 and TRBJ1-2; D is possibly TRBD1 (6 bases). Germline values: CDR1 SGHNT, CDR2 YYREEE (reference sequence). Trimming cost V 2 bases and J 4 bases, with 9 bases left between them. This CDR3 contains 13 residues. Written as DNA, the CDR3 is TGTGCCAGCAGCTTAACAGGGAGCTATGGCTACACCTTC. This codes for CASSLTGSYGYTF.

In this sample, this clone turned up many times. This chain connects TRBV7-8 to TRBJ2-7, with TRBD1 matching 10 bases. This CDR3 is 15 amino acids long. The germline V gene encodes CDR1 SGHVS and CDR2 FQNEAQ. Unmatched junction bases numbered 9, after V lost 7 bases and J lost 3 bases. The CDR3 sequence is CASNERRDRGYEQYF. The DNA for the CDR3 is TGTGCCAGCAACGAACGCCGGGACAGGGGCTACGAGCAGTACTTC.

The chain has TRBV2 and TRBJ2-2; tentative D call: TRBD1 (5 bases). CDR3 length: 14 residues. Trimming pared 10 bases from V and 5 bases from J, leaving 17 bases between. Germline V gene lookup returns CDR1 SNHLY and CDR2 FYNNEI. CDR3 bases: TGTGCCAAACATGGGGCAGGGTCGACCGGGGAGCTGTTTTTT. Translation: CAKHGAGSTGELFF.

In nucleotides, the CDR3 is TGTGCCAGTAGTATGAACTACATGAGCGAGACCCAGTACTTC. It specifies CASSMNYMSETQYF. J is TRBJ2-5 and V is TRBV19; D unclear. The V gene lost 3 bases and the J gene lost 5 bases, with 13 bases spanning the gap. The CDR3 runs to 14 residues. Germline CDR1 LNHDA, CDR2 SQIVND (reference sequence).

The V and J genes are TRBV5-1 and TRBJ1-1; weak D call: TRBD1 (5 bases). Trimming removed 5 bases at V and 5 bases at J, with 13 bases between. This CDR3 spans 13 amino acids. The germline V gene has CDR1 SGHRS and CDR2 YFSETQ. CDR3 DNA sequence: TGCGCCAGCAGGCGAGGAGGGGAGACTGAAGCTTTCTTT. Its protein is CASRRGGETEAFF.

This clone occurred a few times. The chain carries TRBV19 and TRBJ1-2; maybe TRBD1 (6 bases). Germline V lookup: CDR1 LNHDA, CDR2 SQIVND (reference sequence). The CDR3 is made up of 14 amino acids. The V and J ends lost 8 bases and 6 bases respectively, with 19 bases between them. CDR3 bases: TGTGCCAGTGGCTCAGGGGCCTCGTCGGATGGCTACACCTTC. Its translation is CASGSGASSDGYTF.

A few counts support this clone. This chain connects TRBV5-6 to TRBJ1-4; TRBD1 matches at 9 bases. Trimming at V came to 5 bases and at J to 8 bases, leaving 7 bases not matched to a gene. Germline V gene sequence: CDR1 SGHDT, CDR2 YYEEEE. CDR3 size: 14 residues. The CDR3 DNA reads TGTGCCAGCAGGGTACAGGGGGCTGGGGAAAAACTGTTTTTT. Its protein product is CASRVQGAGEKLFF.

The chain carries TRBV7-2 and TRBJ2-3, with 15 bases identical to TRBD2. Losses at the gene ends were 5 bases for V and 10 bases for J; bases not matched to a gene: 10. The CDR3 runs 16 residues. The germline gives CDR1 SGHTA, CDR2 FQGNSA. CDR3 residues: CASSPRTSGGAFSQYF. The CDR3 coding sequence is TGTGCCAGCAGCCCCCGGACTAGCGGGGGGGCTTTTTCGCAGTATTTT.

This clone was seen ten or more times. This chain uses TRBV28 with TRBJ2-7, with no clear D. Per germline, CDR1 MDHEN and CDR2 SYDVKM. CDR3 length: 13 residues. The germline V and J ends were trimmed by 4 bases and 1 base, with 8 bases remaining between them. The CDR3 nucleotides are TGTGCCAGCAGTTCTGGCAGGTCCTACGAGCAGTACTTC. It translates to CASSSGRSYEQYF. The entire variable domain, with the rest obtained from reference TRBV28 and TRBJ2-7, is as follows: DVKVTQSSRYLVKRTGEKVFLECVQDMDHENMFWYRQDPGLGLRLIYFSYDVKMKEKGDIPEGYSVSREKKERFSLILESASTNQTSMYLCASSSGRSYEQYFGPGTRLTVT.

This clone was picked up a small number of times. The chain carries TRBV9 and TRBJ2-5; weak D call: TRBD2 (5 bases). Germline V lookup: CDR1 SGDLS, CDR2 YYNGEE. This CDR3 comprises 15 residues. Trimming removed 0 bases from V and 5 bases from J, with 14 bases in between. The chain's CDR3 is CASSVGALDGETQYF. The DNA of the CDR3 is TGTGCCAGCAGCGTAGGGGCACTAGATGGCGAGACCCAGTACTTC. The full variable domain, completed using reference TRBV9 and TRBJ2-5, is DSGVTQTPKHLITATGQRVTLRCSPRSGDLSVYWYQQSLDQGLQFLIQYYNGEERAKGNILERFSAQQFPDLHSELNLSSLELGDSALYFCASSVGALDGETQYFGPGTRLLVL.

This clone was found a few times. The chain carries TRBV5-1 and TRBJ2-5; the match to TRBD1 covers 7 bases. The CDR3 totals 15 residues. Germline V gene lookup returns CDR1 SGHRS and CDR2 YFSETQ. The junction had 4 bases not matched to a gene; V was cut back by 0 bases and J by 2 bases. CDR3 residues: CASSLDGRGQETQYF. DNA for the CDR3: TGCGCCAGCAGCTTGGATGGCAGGGGGCAAGAGACCCAGTACTTC.

The gene calls are TRBV18 and TRBJ1-1; possibly TRBD1 for D (6 bases). V lost 4 bases and J 7 bases, leaving 13 bases between the germline ends. Germline loops: CDR1 KGHSH, CDR2 LQKENI. The CDR3 runs to 13 residues. The CDR3 nucleotides are TGTGCCAGCTCACAAGATCAGGACAGTGAAGCTTTCTTT. Protein sequence: CASSQDQDSEAFF.

This chain joins TRBV28 and TRBJ2-3, with D possibly TRBD2 on 7 matching bases. The CDR3 has 17 amino acids. The ends were cut back, 6 bases at V and 2 bases at J, with 21 bases in the middle. Per germline, CDR1 MDHEN and CDR2 SYDVKM. The CDR3 here is CASSPASAGALTDTQYF. The CDR3 bases are TGTGCCAGCAGCCCCGCGTCCGCGGGGGCCCTCACAGATACGCAGTATTTT.

The chain combines TRBV29-1 with TRBJ2-5; D uncertain. Germline CDR1 reads SQVTM; CDR2 reads ANQGSEA. The V end lost 4 bases, the J end lost 7 bases, and 10 bases lay between the germline ends. The CDR3 spans 11 residues. Written as DNA, the CDR3 is TGCAGCGTTGCCTTTTCAGGGACCCAGTACTTC. This encodes CSVAFSGTQYF.

The J gene is TRBJ2-3, the V gene TRBV4-2, with 15 bases matching TRBD2. This CDR3 contains 17 residues. The ends lost 3 bases at V and 7 bases at J; junction bases unmatched: 8. Germline CDR1 LGHNA, CDR2 YNFKEQ. The CDR3 DNA sequence: TGTGCCAGCAGCCAGACCGGGACTAGCGGGGGGCAATATACGCAGTATTTT. It encodes CASSQTGTSGGQYTQYF.

There are a few counts of this clone. This chain uses TRBV7-2 with TRBJ1-2, with a tentative D call TRBD1 (5 bases). Germline CDR1 reads SGHTA; CDR2 reads FQGNSA. V shed 5 bases and J shed 8 bases, with 12 bases lying between them. There are 12 residues in the CDR3. The CDR3 region is CASSPLQDGYTF. DNA of the CDR3: TGTGCCAGCAGCCCCTTACAGGACGGCTACACCTTC.

This sequence joins TRBV2 and TRBJ1-1; TRBD1 matches at 9 bases. The J segment lost 11 bases and the V segment lost 7 bases, leaving 5 bases of the junction unmatched. This CDR3 comprises 11 residues. Germline V gene sequence: CDR1 SNHLY, CDR2 FYNNEI. CDR3 coding DNA: TGTGCCAGCACCACCGGGACAGGGGCTTTCTTT. Its translation: CASTTGTGAFF.

The rearrangement joins TRBV6-5 to TRBJ1-5; weak D call: TRBD1 (5 bases). CDR1 MNHEY and CDR2 SVGAGI come from the germline V gene. V shed 2 bases and J shed 4 bases, with 12 bases lying between them. The CDR3 covers 15 residues. The CDR3 is CASSYKGRGNQPQHF. The CDR3 DNA follows: TGTGCCAGCAGTTACAAGGGAAGGGGTAATCAGCCCCAGCATTTT.